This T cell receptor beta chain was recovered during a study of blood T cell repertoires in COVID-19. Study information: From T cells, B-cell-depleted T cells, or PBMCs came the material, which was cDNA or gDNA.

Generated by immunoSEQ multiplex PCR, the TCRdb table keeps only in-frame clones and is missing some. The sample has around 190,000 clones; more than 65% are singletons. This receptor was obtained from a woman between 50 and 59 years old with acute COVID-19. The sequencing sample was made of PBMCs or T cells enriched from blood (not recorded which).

The CDR3 DNA reads TGTGCCAGCAGCGAGCGGGGGGGCTTCACAGATACGCAGTATTTT. It encodes CASSERGGFTDTQYF. V usage is TRBV7-9 and J usage is TRBJ2-3; 10 nucleotides line up with TRBD2. The CDR3 has 15 amino acids. Per the germline V gene, CDR1 is SEHNR and CDR2 is FQNEAQ (reference sequence). Trimming at V came to 5 bases and at J to 2 bases, leaving 4 bases not matched to a gene.